This T cell receptor (beta chain) comes out of a study of OX40 agonist ivuxolimab in advanced cancers. Study background: The mean age was around 56 years, ranging from roughly 23 to 90, with around four fifths of participants male. Two cutaneous melanoma patients and one hepatocellular carcinoma patient, three in all, had partial responses. Study-wide points: Among the least clonally expanded were partial responders at 0.1-3.0 mg/kg. Mean expanded clone counts were higher in CD8+ than CD4+ T cells.

Concerning this clone itself: Antigen: not known.

Germline CDR1 reads SQVTM; CDR2 reads ANQGSEA. The V and J ends lost 5 bases and 0 bases respectively, with 8 bases between them. This CDR3 spans 12 amino acids. Profiling relied on immunoSEQ multiplex PCR, and the TCRdb table lists in-frame clones only, not all of them. This sample has more than 45,000 clones, with about 85% found just once. The V gene is TRBV29-1, the J gene TRBJ2-7; possibly TRBD1 for D (5 bases). The specimen was CD4+ or CD8+ T cells sorted from blood, collected in a trial of the OX40 agonist ivuxolimab. The clonotype comes from an adult with an advanced solid tumor such as melanoma, head and neck, liver or kidney cancer. The CDR3 DNA sequence: TGCAGCGTTATAGGGGACTCCTACGAGCAGTACTTC. Protein sequence: CSVIGDSYEQYF.